This paragraph covers one T cell receptor beta chain sequence. V was trimmed by 1 base and J by 8 bases, leaving 15 bases between them. The CDR3 covers 15 residues. Germline loops: CDR1 SGHVS, CDR2 FQNEAQ. In the PCR, 60 Vbeta and 13 Jbeta primers were used. Measured with immunoSEQ multiplex PCR; TCRdb has only the in-frame clones, and not every one. The data show about 60,000 clones, over 65% seen once. The data were obtained in a study of cytomegalovirus exposure and HLA in healthy donors. This clonotype was obtained from a man in his forties in good health and CMV-seropositive. V usage is TRBV7-8 and J usage is TRBJ2-1; possibly TRBD2 for D (6 bases). The sequenced sample consisted of PBMCs. This chain's CDR3 is CASSLEPGLIHEQFF. The CDR3 region has the DNA TGTGCCAGCAGCTTAGAGCCGGGACTTATCCATGAGCAGTTCTTC.